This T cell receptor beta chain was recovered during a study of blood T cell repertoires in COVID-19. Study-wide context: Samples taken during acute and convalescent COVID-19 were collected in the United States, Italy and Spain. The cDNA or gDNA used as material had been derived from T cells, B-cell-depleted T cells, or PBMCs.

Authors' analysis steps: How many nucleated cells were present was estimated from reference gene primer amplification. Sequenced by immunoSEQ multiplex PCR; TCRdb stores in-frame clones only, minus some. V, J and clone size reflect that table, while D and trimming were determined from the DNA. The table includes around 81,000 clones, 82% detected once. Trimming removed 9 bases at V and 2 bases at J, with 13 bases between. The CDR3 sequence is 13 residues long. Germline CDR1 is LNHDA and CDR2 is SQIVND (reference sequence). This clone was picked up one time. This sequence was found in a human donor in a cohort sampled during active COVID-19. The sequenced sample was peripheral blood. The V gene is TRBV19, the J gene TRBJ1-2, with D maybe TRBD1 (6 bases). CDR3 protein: CASFPGQNYGYTF. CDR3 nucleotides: TGTGCCAGCTTTCCCGGACAGAACTATGGCTACACCTTC.